Shown below are 20 T cell receptor beta chains from a single sample sequenced in a study of blood T cell repertoires in COVID-19. Sequencing used immunoSEQ multiplex PCR; TCRdb keeps in-frame clones, though not all of them. The sample comprises approximately 300,000 clones, roughly 86% of which are singletons, and less than 3% rests with the top ten. The sequenced material came from PBMCs or T cells enriched from blood (not recorded which). The receptors stem from a woman between 18 and 29 years old who had recovered from COVID-19.

The chain joins TRBV7-9 to TRBJ2-5; 10 bases align to TRBD1. The CDR3 totals 15 residues. V lost 4 bases to trimming and J lost 4 bases; unmatched junction nucleotides: 6. The germline V gene encodes CDR1 SEHNR and CDR2 FQNEAQ (reference sequence). CDR3 nucleotide sequence: TGTGCCAGCAGCTCGGACAGGGGGATTGGAGAGACCCAGTACTTC. Amino acids: CASSSDRGIGETQYF.

The chain couples TRBV4-2 to TRBJ2-2, with 11 nucleotides matching TRBD2. Germline CDR1 is LGHNA and CDR2 is YNFKEQ. The junction had 4 bases not matched to a gene; V was cut back by 4 bases and J by 3 bases. The CDR3 covers 16 residues. The chain's CDR3 is CASSLKGLADTGELFF. The CDR3 nucleotides are TGTGCCAGCAGCCTCAAGGGACTAGCGGACACCGGGGAGCTGTTTTTT.

The sample holds one count of this clone. The V call is TRBV2, the J call TRBJ1-5; TRBD1 matches 12 bases. Per the germline V gene, CDR1 is SNHLY and CDR2 is FYNNEI. This CDR3 region has 14 residues. V lost 7 bases, J lost 6 bases, and 4 bases stayed unmatched. DNA for the CDR3: TGTGCCAGCAAAGGGACAGGGGGCCTTCAGCCCCAGCATTTT. It yields the protein CASKGTGGLQPQHF.

This clone occurred once. The chain links TRBV11-2 to TRBJ1-2; TRBD1 matches at 10 bases. V lost 5 bases and J lost 4; bases outside the gene matches: 7. The CDR3 is 15 residues long. The germline V gene encodes CDR1 SGHAT and CDR2 FQNNGV. The CDR3 is CASSGGQGHGYGYTF. The CDR3 DNA reads TGTGCCAGCAGCGGGGGACAGGGGCACGGCTATGGCTACACCTTC.

The chain is built from TRBV7-9 and TRBJ1-2; D call uncertain. V was pared by 10 bases and J by 5 bases, with 14 bases between. Per germline, CDR1 SEHNR and CDR2 FQNEAQ (reference sequence). The CDR3 has 12 residues. The CDR3 here is CATLHGGYGYTF. The CDR3, as DNA: TGTGCCACCCTGCACGGAGGGTATGGCTACACCTTC.

The V gene is TRBV21-1, the J gene TRBJ2-7; the table's TRBD1 call for D was not verified on the DNA. TRBV21-1 is a documented pseudogene. This CDR3 region has 14 residues. This chain's CDR3 is CASSSRDRGHEQYF. The CDR3 nucleotides read TGTGCCAGCAGCAGCCGGGACAGGGGCCACGAGCAGTACTTC.

The rearrangement links TRBV4-1 to TRBJ1-5; 8 positions match TRBD1. After removal of 0 bases from V and 11 bases from J, the junction contained 9 bases not matched to a gene. The germline CDR1 and CDR2 sequences are MGHRA and YSYEKL. CDR3 length: 15 amino acids. CDR3: CASSQDRQGARAQHF. The CDR3 bases are TGCGCCAGCAGCCAAGATCGGCAGGGGGCAAGAGCCCAGCATTTT.

CDR3 bases: TGTGCCAGCAGCTTAGTCGCTAGCGGGGCCTACAATGAGCAGTTCTTC. The encoded protein is CASSLVASGAYNEQFF. The rearrangement joins TRBV7-9 to TRBJ2-1; 9 bases line up with TRBD2. Germline V gene lookup returns CDR1 SEHNR and CDR2 FQNEAQ (reference sequence). Trimming at V came to 1 base and at J to 2 bases, leaving 3 bases not matched to a gene. The CDR3 runs to 16 residues.

The chain recombines TRBV9 with TRBJ2-1; 10 positions agree with TRBD1. The length of the CDR3 is 15 residues. CDR1 is SGDLS, CDR2 YYNGEE, per germline. V shed 1 base and J 7 bases; nucleotides not matched to a gene: 5. CDR3 sequence: CASSVRQGAQNEQFF. The CDR3 nucleotides read TGTGCCAGCAGCGTAAGACAGGGGGCCCAAAATGAGCAGTTCTTC. The full variable domain, in which reference TRBV9 and TRBJ2-1 provide the parts outside the CDR3, is DSGVTQTPKHLITATGQRVTLRCSPRSGDLSVYWYQQSLDQGLQFLIQYYNGEERAKGNILERFSAQQFPDLHSELNLSSLELGDSALYFCASSVRQGAQNEQFFGPGTRLTVL.

As DNA, the CDR3 is TGTGCCAGCAGCTACCTTACGAGGTACAATGAGCAGTTCTTC. Its protein is CASSYLTRYNEQFF. The chain joins TRBV7-9 to TRBJ2-1, with no clear D. Trimming cost V 4 bases and J 4 bases, with 11 bases left between them. The germline CDR1 and CDR2 sequences are SEHNR and FQNEAQ (reference sequence). This CDR3 is built from 14 residues.

The count of this clone is one. The V call is TRBV9, the J call TRBJ2-1; TRBD1 might be the D (6 bases). Germline V gene lookup returns CDR1 SGDLS and CDR2 YYNGEE. The CDR3 is 11 amino acids. The germline V and J ends were trimmed by 4 bases and 9 bases, with 8 bases remaining between them. Here the CDR3 DNA reads TGTGCCAGCAGCCCGGACAGTGAGCAGTTCTTC. Translated, it gives CASSPDSEQFF.

The J gene is TRBJ2-3, the V gene TRBV21-1; the table's D gene call, TRBD1, was not cross checked with the DNA. TRBV21-1 has pseudogene status. The CDR3 is made up of 12 amino acids. In DNA, the CDR3 is TGTCGACCACAGGGGAGTACAGATACGCAGTATTTT. Its protein is CRPQGSTDTQYF.

The gene calls are TRBV18 and TRBJ1-2; TRBD1 agrees at 9 bases. V lost 6 bases, J lost 8 bases, and 7 bases stayed unmatched. Per the germline V gene, CDR1 is KGHSH and CDR2 is LQKENI. CDR3 length equals 13 residues. CDR3 amino acids: CASSEQGASGYTF. In DNA form, the CDR3 reads TGTGCCAGCTCCGAACAGGGGGCGTCCGGCTACACCTTC. Full variable domain (remainder filled in from reference TRBV18 and TRBJ1-2): NAGVMQNPRHLVRRRGQEARLRCSPMKGHSHVYWYRQLPEEGLKFMVYLQKENIIDESGMPKERFSAEFPKEGPSILRIQQVVRGDSAAYFCASSEQGASGYTFGSGTRLTVV.

The chain couples TRBV4-3 to TRBJ2-2; 10 nucleotides align to TRBD1. The junction had 8 bases not matched to a gene; V was cut back by 4 bases and J by 6 bases. Germline V lookup: CDR1 LGHNA, CDR2 YSLEER. CDR3 length: 16 amino acids. In DNA, the CDR3 is TGCGCCAGCAGCCGCGCCCCGGGACAGGGGTCCGGGGAGCTGTTTTTT. Translation gives CASSRAPGQGSGELFF.

The chain uses TRBV3-1 (or the pseudogene TRBV3-2) and TRBJ1-2, with TRBD1 identical over 10 bases. The germline V gene encodes CDR1 LGHDT and CDR2 YNNKEL (reference sequence). This CDR3 region has 14 residues. With 4 bases clipped from V and 7 bases from J, the junction kept 6 bases outside the gene matches. The CDR3 is CASSPDRGIRGYTF. The DNA for the CDR3 is TGTGCCAGCAGCCCGGACAGGGGGATACGTGGCTACACCTTC.

This chain joins TRBV11-2 and TRBJ2-3; TRBD2 agrees at 8 bases. This CDR3 has 13 residues. V dropped 3 bases and J dropped 9; count of bases not matched to a gene: 5. Germline V gives CDR1 SGHAT, CDR2 FQNNGV. Here the CDR3 DNA reads TGTGCCAGCAGCTTCGGGAGCGGGGGAACGCAGTATTTT. Translating gives CASSFGSGGTQYF. The full variable domain, completed using reference TRBV11-2 and TRBJ2-3, is EAGVAQSPRYKIIEKRQSVAFWCNPISGHATLYWYQQILGQGPKLLIQFQNNGVVDDSQLPKDRFSAERLKGVDSTLKIQPAKLEDSAVYLCASSFGSGGTQYFGPGTRLTVL.

The chain recombines TRBV5-1 with TRBJ1-2; D gene unclear. The germline V gene encodes CDR1 SGHRS and CDR2 YFSETQ. CDR3 length: 11 amino acids. V lost 3 bases to trimming and J lost 8 bases, with 8 bases between them. The DNA for the CDR3 is TGCGCCAGCAGCTCCGAGGGCGGCTACACCTTC. Its protein product is CASSSEGGYTF.

The chain carries TRBV2 and TRBJ2-2; D gene ambiguous. Germline-derived CDR1 and CDR2 are SNHLY and FYNNEI. CDR3 size: 14 residues. Trimming stripped 6 bases from V and 4 bases from J, with 12 bases between. The CDR3 protein is CASSDSISTGELFF. In DNA, the CDR3 is TGTGCCAGCAGCGATTCTATTAGCACCGGGGAGCTGTTTTTT.

V and J are TRBV12-2 and TRBJ1-5; the table's D gene call, TRBD1, was not cross checked with the DNA. TRBV12-2 is reported as a pseudogene. CDR3 size: 18 residues. CDR3 in amino acids: CASRLASGDRAGNQPQHF. Written as DNA, the CDR3 is TGTGCAAGTCGCTTAGCGTCAGGGGACAGGGCTGGCAATCAGCCCCAGCATTTT.

The chain has TRBV19 and TRBJ2-2; D may be TRBD1 (5 bases). The germline V and J ends were trimmed by 8 bases and 0 bases, with 19 bases remaining between them. In germline, CDR1 is LNHDA, CDR2 SQIVND (reference sequence). CDR3 size: 17 residues. The CDR3 reads CASSGIRGGSNTGELFF. In DNA, the CDR3 is TGTGCCAGTTCTGGTATAAGGGGTGGGTCGAACACCGGGGAGCTGTTTTTT.